The next 10 T cell receptor beta chains were all read from a single sample in a study of OX40 agonist ivuxolimab in advanced cancers. Generated by immunoSEQ multiplex PCR, the TCRdb table keeps only in-frame clones and is missing some. The table shows about 86,000 clones, with roughly nine tenths occurring only once. This specimen was CD4+ or CD8+ T cells sorted from blood, taken in a trial of the OX40 agonist ivuxolimab. These receptors were obtained from an adult with an advanced solid tumor such as melanoma, head and neck, liver or kidney cancer.

The V gene is TRBV11-2, the J gene TRBJ1-1, with 8 nucleotides matching TRBD1. Germline lookup yields CDR1 SGHAT and CDR2 FQNNGV. The CDR3 has 15 amino acids. Germline trimming cut 4 bases from V and 4 bases from J; bases unmatched to any gene: 8. The CDR3 is CASSSQTGAITEAFF. CDR3 DNA sequence: TGTGCCAGCAGCTCCCAGACAGGGGCCATCACTGAAGCTTTCTTT.

V gene TRBV2 combines with J gene TRBJ2-4; D gene unclear. Germline lookup yields CDR1 SNHLY and CDR2 FYNNEI. The CDR3 spans 12 residues. V was shortened by 0 bases and J by 8 bases, with 5 bases between the two germline ends. The CDR3 sequence: CASSEASDIQYF. Written as DNA, the CDR3 is TGTGCCAGCAGTGAAGCCAGCGACATTCAGTACTTC.

The V and J genes are TRBV29-1 and TRBJ2-5; 9 positions agree with TRBD1. The germline CDR1 and CDR2 sequences are SQVTM and ANQGSEA. J gave up 4 bases and V 7 bases, and 7 bases lay outside the gene matches. The CDR3 is 13 amino acids. This CDR3 is CSAGQGGGETQYF. The DNA of the CDR3 is TGCAGCGCGGGACAGGGCGGAGGAGAGACCCAGTACTTC.

The chain combines TRBV28 with TRBJ1-4, with D unclear. V lost 2 bases to trimming and J lost 9 bases, with 7 bases between them. This CDR3 spans 12 amino acids. Germline CDR1 MDHEN, CDR2 SYDVKM. Here the CDR3 DNA reads TGTGCCAGCAGTTTAATCGGTAAAAAACTGTTTTTT. Amino acid sequence: CASSLIGKKLFF.

This sequence joins TRBV27 and TRBJ2-1; 7 positions match TRBD2. Germline V gene lookup returns CDR1 MNHEY and CDR2 SMNVEV (reference sequence). The CDR3 contains 14 residues. The V segment lost 9 bases and the J segment 4 bases; nucleotides outside the gene matches: 9. The CDR3 DNA follows: TGTGCCAGGGCGTGGGAGGGCTATTACAATGAGCAGTTCTTC. Its protein is CARAWEGYYNEQFF.

This chain uses TRBV5-1 with TRBJ2-3, with 8 bases aligning to TRBD2. The CDR3 has 16 residues. V gave up 0 bases and J gave up 1 base; unmatched junction bases: 4. The germline V gene encodes CDR1 SGHRS and CDR2 YFSETQ. The CDR3 sequence: CASSLGPTSGTDTQYF. The DNA of the CDR3 is TGCGCCAGCAGCTTGGGTCCGACTAGCGGCACAGATACGCAGTATTTT. Looking up the rest from reference TRBV5-1 and TRBJ2-3 gives the full variable domain: KAGVTQTPRYLIKTRGQQVTLSCSPISGHRSVSWYQQTPGQGLQFLFEYFSETQRNKGNFPGRFSGRQFSNSRSEMNVSTLELGDSALYLCASSLGPTSGTDTQYFGPGTRLTVL.

This chain uses TRBV27 with TRBJ1-5, with D perhaps TRBD1 (6 bases). Trimming took off 6 bases at V and 4 bases at J, with 16 bases between the two ends. This CDR3 spans 15 amino acids. Germline CDR1 reads MNHEY; CDR2 reads SMNVEV (reference sequence). The CDR3 here is CASRVGGLRNQPQHF. CDR3 bases: TGTGCCAGCAGAGTAGGGGGTCTACGGAATCAGCCCCAGCATTTT.

This chain connects TRBV6-5 to TRBJ2-2; the D gene is possibly TRBD1 (6 bases). Germline CDR1 MNHEY, CDR2 SVGAGI. The V gene lost 6 bases and the J gene lost 3 bases, with 8 bases spanning the gap. This CDR3 contains 13 residues. The CDR3 sequence is CASRRQDTGELFF. CDR3 DNA: TGTGCCAGCAGGCGACAGGACACCGGGGAGCTGTTTTTT.

V is TRBV28 and J is TRBJ1-4; 10 nucleotides align to TRBD1. V was pared by 5 bases and J by 5 bases, with 5 bases of the junction left unmatched. CDR1 is MDHEN and CDR2 is SYDVKM in the germline V gene. This CDR3 comprises 15 residues. The CDR3 sequence: CASSLGGQGNEKLFF. CDR3 nucleotide sequence: TGTGCCAGCAGTCTAGGGGGACAGGGGAATGAAAAACTGTTTTTT.

This rearrangement joins TRBV5-1 to TRBJ1-5; D might be TRBD1 (5 bases). Germline CDR1 and CDR2: SGHRS and YFSETQ. This CDR3 spans 15 amino acids. The ends were cut back, 0 bases at V and 7 bases at J, with 14 bases in the middle. In nucleotides, the CDR3 is TGCGCCAGCAGCTTGGGAGGGGAGGCGGTGCAGCCCCAGCATTTT. Amino acids: CASSLGGEAVQPQHF.